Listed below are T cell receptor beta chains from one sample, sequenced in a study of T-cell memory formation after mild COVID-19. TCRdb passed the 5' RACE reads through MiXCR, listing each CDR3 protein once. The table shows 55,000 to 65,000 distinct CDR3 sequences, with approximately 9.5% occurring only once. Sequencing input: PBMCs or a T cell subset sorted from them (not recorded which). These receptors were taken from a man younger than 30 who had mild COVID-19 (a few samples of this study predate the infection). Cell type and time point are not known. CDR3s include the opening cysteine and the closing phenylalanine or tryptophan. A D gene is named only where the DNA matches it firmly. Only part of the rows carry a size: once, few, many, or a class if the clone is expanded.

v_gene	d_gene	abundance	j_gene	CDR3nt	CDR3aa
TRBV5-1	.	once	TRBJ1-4	TGCGCCAGCAGCGCAGGACAGCCAACTAATGAAAAACTGTTTTTT	CASSAGQPTNEKLFF
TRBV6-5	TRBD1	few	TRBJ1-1	TGTGCCAGCAGCTACAACAGGGGGAATGAAGCTTTCTTT	CASSYNRGNEAFF
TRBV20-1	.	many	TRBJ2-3	TGCAGTGCTCGCCCCCTATTGGGTTTGGCAGATACGCAGTATTTT	CSARPLLGLADTQYF
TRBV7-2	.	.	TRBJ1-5	TGTGCCAGCAGCTTAGCACGGGGAGGCAATCAGCCCCAGCATTTT	CASSLARGGNQPQHF
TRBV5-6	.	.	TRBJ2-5	TGTGCCAGCAGCCGATTGGAGACCCAGTACTTC	CASSRLETQYF
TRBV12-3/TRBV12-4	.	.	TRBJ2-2	TGTGCCAGCAGTTCGCGGCAGGGTATAACCGGGGAGCTGTTTTTT	CASSSRQGITGELFF
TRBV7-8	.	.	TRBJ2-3	TGTGCCAGCAGACGCGGAGAAGCCGGACACCTTGGTTTT	CASRRGEAGHLGF
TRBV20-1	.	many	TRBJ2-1	TGCAGTGCTACTAGTCCGGGACGAGAGGAGTTCTTC	CSATSPGREEFF
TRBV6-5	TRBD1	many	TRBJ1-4	TGTGCCAGCAGTTACTCGTACAGGGGGGTCGAGAAACTGTTTTTT	CASSYSYRGVEKLFF
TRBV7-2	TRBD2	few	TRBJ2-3	TGTGCCAGCAGCCCTGGGGCGGGGGGCCTGAGCACAGATACGCAGTATTTT	CASSPGAGGLSTDTQYF
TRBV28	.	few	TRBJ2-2	TGTGCCAGCATTTCGCGGACCGGGGAGCTGTTTTTT	CASISRTGELFF
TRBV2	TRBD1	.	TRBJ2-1	TGTGCCAGTGAAAGGACAGGGGGCTTGTATGAGCAGTTCTTC	CASERTGGLYEQFF
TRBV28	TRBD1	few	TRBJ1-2	TGTGCCAGCAGTTTTGAGGGGGCCGCTAACTATGGCTACACCTTC	CASSFEGAANYGYTF
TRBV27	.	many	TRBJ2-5	TGTGCCAGCAGTTTACAGGGAGAGACCCAGTACTTC	CASSLQGETQYF
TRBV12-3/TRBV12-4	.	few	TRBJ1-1	TGTGCCAGCAGTTTATGGCGCGGGAACACTGAAGCTTTCTTT	CASSLWRGNTEAFF
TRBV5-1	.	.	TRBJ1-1	TGCGCCAGCAGCTTGGCCCCGGGACTCCTAAACACTGAAGCTTTCTTT	CASSLAPGLLNTEAFF
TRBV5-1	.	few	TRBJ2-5	TGCGCCAGCAGCTTGGAGGCAACCAAAGAGACCCAGTACTTC	CASSLEATKETQYF
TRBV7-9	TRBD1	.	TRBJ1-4	TGTGCCAGCAGTTCACAGGGGCCTTATGAAAAACTGTTTTTT	CASSSQGPYEKLFF
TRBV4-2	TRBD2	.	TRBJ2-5	TGTGCCAGCAGCCAAGATTTTGGCGGGGGTCCCCGGGGGAGCCAGTACTTC	CASSQDFGGGPRGSQYF
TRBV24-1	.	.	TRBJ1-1	TGTGCCACCAGTGGTGGCAGGGACACTGAAGCTTTCTTT	CATSGGRDTEAFF
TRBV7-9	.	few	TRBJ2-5	TGTGCCAGCAGCTTATTCGTTGGGGAGACCCAGTACTTC	CASSLFVGETQYF
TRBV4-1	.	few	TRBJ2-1	TGCGCCAGCAGCAGAGGGGCGCAGGGGGGTTTTTATGAGCAGTTCTTC	CASSRGAQGGFYEQFF
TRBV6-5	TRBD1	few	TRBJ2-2	TGTGCCAGCAGTTATACAGGGGTTGGCACCGGGGAGCTGTTTTTT	CASSYTGVGTGELFF
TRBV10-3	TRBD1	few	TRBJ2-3	TGTGCCATCAAATCCGGGACAGTTAGCACAGATACGCAGTATTTT	CAIKSGTVSTDTQYF
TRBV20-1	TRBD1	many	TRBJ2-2	TGCAGTGCTACAGGGGGTAGCCCCGGCGGGGAGCTGTTTTTT	CSATGGSPGGELFF
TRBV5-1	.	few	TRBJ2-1	TGCGCCAGCATTGCCAACAATGAGCAGTTCTTC	CASIANNEQFF
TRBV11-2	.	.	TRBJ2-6	TGTGCCAGCAGCTTTAACCCGGTCGGGGCCAACGTCCTGACTTTC	CASSFNPVGANVLTF
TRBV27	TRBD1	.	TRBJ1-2	TGTGCCAGCAGTTTATGGGGGGGGCAGGGGGCGGCCGGCTACACCTTC	CASSLWGGQGAAGYTF
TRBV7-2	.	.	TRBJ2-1	TGTGCCAGCAGCTTAGCGTGGCGGGGCTACAATGAGCAGTTCTTC	CASSLAWRGYNEQFF
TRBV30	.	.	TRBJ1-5	TGTGCCTGGAGAATTCAGGGAAGCAATCAGCCCCAGCATTTT	CAWRIQGSNQPQHF
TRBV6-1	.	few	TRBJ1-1	TGTGCCAGTTTCCCTAGGGGTACGGACACTGAAGCTTTCTTT	CASFPRGTDTEAFF
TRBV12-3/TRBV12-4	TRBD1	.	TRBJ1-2	TGTGCCAGCTGTCGGGACAGGGTTGGCTACACCTTC	CASCRDRVGYTF
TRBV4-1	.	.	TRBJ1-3	TGCGCCAGCAGCCAAGACATGTCGGGGGGAAACACCATATATTTT	CASSQDMSGGNTIYF
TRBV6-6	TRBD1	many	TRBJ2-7	TGTGCCAGCAGTACCCCGGACAGGCGTGAGCAGTACTTC	CASSTPDRREQYF
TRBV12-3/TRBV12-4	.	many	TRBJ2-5	TGTGCCAGCAGTTTAGGACTTAAAGGGACCCAGTACTTC	CASSLGLKGTQYF
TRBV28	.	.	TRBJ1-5	TGTGCCAGCAGTTCCTCCGACGGGAGCAATCAGCCCCAGCATTTT	CASSSSDGSNQPQHF
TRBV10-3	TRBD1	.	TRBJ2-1	TGTGCCATCAGCCGGACAGGGCGAGACAATGAGCAGTTCTTC	CAISRTGRDNEQFF
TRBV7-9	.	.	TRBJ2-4	TGTGCCAGCAGCTTCTGGGGGGTAGGGGCGAACATTCAGTACTTC	CASSFWGVGANIQYF
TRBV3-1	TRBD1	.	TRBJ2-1	TGTGCCAGCAGCCACCGGGGGACAGGCAATGAGCAGTTCTTC	CASSHRGTGNEQFF
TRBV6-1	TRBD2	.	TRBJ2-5	TGTGCCAGCAGGCCTCTTGCTAGCGGTGGGGAGACCCAGTACTTC	CASRPLASGGETQYF
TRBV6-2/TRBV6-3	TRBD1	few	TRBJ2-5	TGTGCCAGCAGTTACAGGAAGGGACAGGCCAACCAAGAGACCCAGTACTTC	CASSYRKGQANQETQYF
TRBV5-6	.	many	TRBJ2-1	TGTGCCAGCAGCTTTGCTCCCCACAATGAGCAGTTCTTC	CASSFAPHNEQFF
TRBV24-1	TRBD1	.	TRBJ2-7	TGTGCCACCAGTGATTTGAAGGGACAGGGGCCCCCTTTGAACGAGCAGTACTTC	CATSDLKGQGPPLNEQYF
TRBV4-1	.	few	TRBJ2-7	TGCGCCAGCAGCCAAGACCTGGGGGGAACCTACGAGCAGTACTTC	CASSQDLGGTYEQYF
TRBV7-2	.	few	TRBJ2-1	TGTGCCAGCAGCGCTCGACAGTCAGGGCGAAACAATGAGCAGTTCTTC	CASSARQSGRNNEQFF
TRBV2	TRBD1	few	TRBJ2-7	TGTGCCAGCAGTTCCGGGACAGGTGTGAAAGAGCAGTACTTC	CASSSGTGVKEQYF
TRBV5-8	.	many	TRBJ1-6	TGTGCCAGCAGCTTGTTCTGGATTTCCTATAATTCACCCCTCCACTTT	CASSLFWISYNSPLHF
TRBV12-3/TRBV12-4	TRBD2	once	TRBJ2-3	TGTGCCAGCGCTCTCGGGGGGGGGACAGATACGCAGTATTTT	CASALGGGTDTQYF
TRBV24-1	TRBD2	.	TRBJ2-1	TGTGCCACCAGTGACGGGATGGCTAGCGGGGGGGCACGATACAATGAGCAGTTCTTC	CATSDGMASGGARYNEQFF
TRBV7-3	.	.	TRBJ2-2	TGTGCCAGCAGCTTAATGGGCAGGGGGAACACCGGGGAGCTGTTTTTT	CASSLMGRGNTGELFF
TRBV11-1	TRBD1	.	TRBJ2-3	TGTGCCAGCAGCCGGGACAGGGGCACAGATACGCAGTATTTT	CASSRDRGTDTQYF
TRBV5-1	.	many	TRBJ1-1	TGCGCCAGCAGCATACAGGGAGGCGGCACTGAAGCTTTCTTT	CASSIQGGGTEAFF
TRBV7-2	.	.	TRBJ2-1	TGTGCCAGCAGCCGGTCGTGGGGCTCCTACAATGAGCAGTTCTTC	CASSRSWGSYNEQFF
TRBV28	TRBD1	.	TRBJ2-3	TGTGCCAGCAGTTTACTCGGACAGGGGACAGATACGCAGTATTTT	CASSLLGQGTDTQYF
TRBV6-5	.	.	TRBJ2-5	TGTGCCAGCATTGGGACTCCCCAAGAGACCCAGTACTTC	CASIGTPQETQYF
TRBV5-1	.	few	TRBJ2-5	TGCGCCAGCAGCGACCCTGAGGGGTCGGGAGAGACCCAGTACTTC	CASSDPEGSGETQYF
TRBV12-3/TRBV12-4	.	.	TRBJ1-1	TGTGCCAGCACCCCAACAGGGTTCGACACTGAAGCTTTCTTT	CASTPTGFDTEAFF
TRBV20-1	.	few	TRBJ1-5	TGCAGTGCTAGGTCGGTGGGCCCCAATCAGCCCCAGCATTTT	CSARSVGPNQPQHF
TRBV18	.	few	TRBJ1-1	TGTGCCAGCTCTTCCACAGGGTTGAAGAACACTGAAGCTTTCTTT	CASSSTGLKNTEAFF
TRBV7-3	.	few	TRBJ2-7	TGTGCCAGCAGCATTAACGAGGGATCCTACGAGCAGTACTTC	CASSINEGSYEQYF